The 17 T cell receptor beta chains in this list originate from one sample, sequenced in a study of OX40 agonist ivuxolimab in advanced cancers. Profiled with immunoSEQ multiplex PCR; TCRdb holds only in-frame clones, not every one. This sample carries 65,000 to 75,000 clones, around 84% of them seen once, and the ten largest clones take 2% to 2.5%. The sample in question was CD4+ or CD8+ T cells sorted from blood, obtained in a trial of the OX40 agonist ivuxolimab. All receptors derive from an adult with an advanced solid tumor such as melanoma, head and neck, liver or kidney cancer.

CDR3 in DNA: TGTGCCATCAGTCCAGGGGAAGGCTACACCTTC. As protein: CAISPGEGYTF. The V call is TRBV10-3, the J call TRBJ1-2; D is possibly TRBD1 (6 bases). The germline CDR1 and CDR2 sequences are ENHRY and SYGVKD. Trimming shortened V by 5 bases and J by 8 bases, and 9 bases separated the two germline ends. There are 11 residues in the CDR3.

There are a few counts of this clone. This sequence joins TRBV19 and TRBJ1-1; 11 bases line up with TRBD1. Germline assignment: CDR1 LNHDA and CDR2 SQIVND (reference sequence). V gave up 5 bases and J gave up 2 bases; unmatched junction bases: 13. The CDR3 length is 18 residues. The CDR3 bases are TGTGCCAGTAGTGCCACCGGGACAGGGGGGTCAGTAAACACTGAAGCTTTCTTT. Its translation: CASSATGTGGSVNTEAFF.

This chain links TRBV5-4 with TRBJ2-1; tentative D call: TRBD2 (5 bases). V shed 4 bases and J shed 0 bases, with 11 bases lying between them. The CDR3 is made up of 15 amino acids. The germline CDR1 and CDR2 sequences are SGHNT and YYREEE (reference sequence). The CDR3 DNA reads TGTGCCAGCAGCCCCCAGCGGAACTCCTACAATGAGCAGTTCTTC. Amino acid sequence: CASSPQRNSYNEQFF.

This chain links TRBV9 with TRBJ1-3; no reliable D call. Germline CDR1 is SGDLS and CDR2 is YYNGEE. This CDR3 region has 15 residues. V lost 0 bases and J lost 0, with 7 bases in between. DNA of the CDR3: TGTGCCAGCAGCGTAGGCGACTTCTCTGGAAACACCATATATTTT. This sequence encodes CASSVGDFSGNTIYF.

The rearrangement joins TRBV28 to TRBJ2-5; D ambiguous. The J call is uncertain, as TRBJ2-7 better fits the DNA end. Germline V gives CDR1 MDHEN, CDR2 SYDVKM. CDR3 length: 13 residues. The CDR3 region is CASSLISAYEQYF. The CDR3 DNA reads TGTGCCAGCAGTTTAATTTCGGCCTACGAGCAGTACTTC.

The chain couples TRBV5-6 to TRBJ1-5, with D uncertain. Per germline, CDR1 SGHDT and CDR2 YYEEEE. V was clipped by 4 bases and J by 4 bases, with 9 bases between them. This CDR3 region has 13 residues. The CDR3 protein is CASSAALNQPQHF. The CDR3 DNA sequence: TGTGCCAGCAGCGCGGCCCTTAATCAGCCCCAGCATTTT.

In this sample, this clone turned up once. The chain couples TRBV19 to TRBJ2-2; D tentatively fits TRBD1 or TRBD2 (7 bases each). The CDR3 runs to 12 residues. V lost 9 bases to trimming and J lost 4 bases, with 9 bases between them. Per germline, CDR1 LNHDA and CDR2 SQIVND (reference sequence). Here the CDR3 DNA reads TGTGCCAGCAGGGGGGGCACCGGGGAGCTGTTTTTT. It yields the protein CASRGGTGELFF.

The sample holds one count of this clone. J is TRBJ2-1 and V is TRBV5-5, with 7 bases that match TRBD2. V shed 5 bases and J 0 bases; nucleotides not matched to a gene: 8. Germline CDR1 SGHKS, CDR2 YYEKEE (reference sequence). The CDR3 is 16 residues long. CDR3 DNA sequence: TGTGCCAGCAGAGCGGGACTCACAAGCTCCTACAATGAGCAGTTCTTC. Translating it yields CASRAGLTSSYNEQFF. Using reference TRBV5-5 and TRBJ2-1 for the parts outside the CDR3, the full variable domain is DAGVTQSPTHLIKTRGQQVTLRCSPISGHKSVSWYQQVLGQGPQFIFQYYEKEERGRGNFPDRFSARQFPNYSSELNVNALLLGDSALYLCASRAGLTSSYNEQFFGPGTRLTVL.

This sequence joins TRBV5-6 and TRBJ2-5; weak D call: TRBD1 (5 bases). Judging by the DNA end, TRBJ2-7 fits better; the J call may be wrong. CDR1 and CDR2 from the germline V gene are SGHDT and YYEEEE. The CDR3 covers 15 residues. CDR3 sequence (DNA): TGTGCCAGCAGCTTGTCAGGGTTGGTCTCCTACGAGCAGTACTTC. As protein: CASSLSGLVSYEQYF.

The chain couples TRBV7-3 to TRBJ1-1; D is undetermined. The CDR3 sequence is 14 residues long. V lost 2 bases and J 1 base, leaving 8 bases between the germline ends. Per the germline V gene, CDR1 is SGHTA and CDR2 is FQGTGA. The CDR3 DNA reads TGTGCCAGCAGCTTAGAACCGTCGAACACTGAAGCTTTCTTT. This encodes CASSLEPSNTEAFF. The full variable domain, in which reference TRBV7-3 and TRBJ1-1 provide the parts outside the CDR3, is GAGVSQTPSNKVTEKGKYVELRCDPISGHTALYWYRQSLGQGPEFLIYFQGTGAADDSGLPNDRFFAVRPEGSVSTLKIQRTERGDSAVYLCASSLEPSNTEAFFGQGTRLTVV.

The gene calls are TRBV18 and TRBJ1-2, with 7 bases aligning to TRBD1. This CDR3 has 15 amino acids. CDR1 KGHSH and CDR2 LQKENI come from the germline V gene. J lost 0 bases, V lost 4 bases, and 5 bases had no gene match. The CDR3 is CASSQDREANYGYTF. CDR3 nucleotides: TGTGCCAGCTCACAAGACAGGGAAGCTAACTATGGCTACACCTTC. Supplemented by reference TRBV18 and TRBJ1-2, the full variable domain reads NAGVMQNPRHLVRRRGQEARLRCSPMKGHSHVYWYRQLPEEGLKFMVYLQKENIIDESGMPKERFSAEFPKEGPSILRIQQVVRGDSAAYFCASSQDREANYGYTFGSGTRLTVV.

The rearrangement joins TRBV6-5 to TRBJ2-1, with TRBD2 as a possible D gene (7 bases). The CDR3 length is 12 residues. Trimming shortened V by 7 bases and J by 9 bases, and 13 bases separated the two germline ends. Germline CDR1 reads MNHEY; CDR2 reads SVGAGI. CDR3 loop: CASKGGRGEQFF. The CDR3 nucleotides read TGTGCCAGCAAAGGGGGGAGGGGTGAGCAGTTCTTC.

A single count supports this clone. V usage is TRBV7-3 and J usage is TRBJ2-2; 9 bases match TRBD1. Germline V gene data show CDR1 as SGHTA and CDR2 as FQGTGA. J lost 1 base, V lost 6 bases, and 6 bases had no gene match. The CDR3 is 16 residues long. The CDR3 DNA follows: TGTGCCAGCAGGGGATGGGGACAGGGGAACACCGGGGAGCTGTTTTTT. Translating it yields CASRGWGQGNTGELFF.

J is TRBJ1-4 and V is TRBV5-8; D is unclear. CDR1 is SGHTS, CDR2 YDEGEE, per germline. The ends were cut back, 0 bases at V and 5 bases at J, with 2 bases in the middle. This CDR3 is built from 12 residues. The DNA for the CDR3 is TGTGCCAGCAGCTTGGGCAATGAAAAACTGTTTTTT. Amino acid sequence: CASSLGNEKLFF.

The genes are TRBV7-9 and TRBJ1-4; the match to TRBD1 covers 7 bases. V trimming: 6 bases; J trimming: 0 bases; junction bases outside the gene matches: 1. The CDR3 consists of 14 residues. The germline V gene encodes CDR1 SEHNR and CDR2 FQNEAQ (reference sequence). CDR3 sequence reads: CASSDRATNEKLFF. CDR3 bases: TGTGCCAGCAGTGACAGGGCAACTAATGAAAAACTGTTTTTT. Based on the CDR3 plus reference TRBV7-9 and TRBJ1-4, the full variable domain is DTGVSQNPRHKITKRGQNVTFRCDPISEHNRLYWYRQTLGQGPEFLTYFQNEAQLEKSRLLSDRFSAERPKGSFSTLEIQRTEQGDSAMYLCASSDRATNEKLFFGSGTQLSVL.

The chain uses TRBV18 and TRBJ1-4; D gene ambiguous. The CDR3 totals 13 residues. Germline lookup yields CDR1 KGHSH and CDR2 LQKENI. Between the trimmed V and J ends, which lost 3 bases and 7 bases, there was a span of 9 bases. CDR3 residues: CASSPRTGEKLFF. The DNA of the CDR3 is TGTGCCAGCTCACCCCGGACGGGTGAAAAACTGTTTTTT.

This clone has a single count. J is TRBJ2-3 and V is TRBV7-2; 8 nucleotides align to TRBD2. J lost 1 base, V lost 0 bases, and 3 bases had no gene match. There are 16 residues in the CDR3. Germline assignment: CDR1 SGHTA and CDR2 FQGNSA. The CDR3 DNA is TGTGCCAGCAGCTTAGCGCTAGCGGGCGGCACAGATACGCAGTATTTT. It translates to CASSLALAGGTDTQYF.